A single sample gave rise to the 17 T cell receptor beta chains below, sequenced in a study of blood T cell repertoires in COVID-19. The data were produced by immunoSEQ multiplex PCR, yet TCRdb's version contains in-frame clones alone and is incomplete. The sample contains more than 200,000 clones, roughly 88% of which appear only once. The sample taken for sequencing was peripheral blood. These receptors came from a woman aged 30 to 39 with COVID-19, enrolled during active disease.

CDR3 protein: CASRGQGADTQYF. Written as DNA, the CDR3 is TGTGCCAGTCGGGGACAGGGAGCAGATACGCAGTATTTT. The rearrangement links TRBV19 to TRBJ2-3, with 9 bases that match TRBD1. Trimming took 8 bases from V and 4 from J; bases not matched to a gene: 4. Germline V gene data show CDR1 as LNHDA and CDR2 as SQIVND (reference sequence). CDR3 length: 13 amino acids.

The J gene is TRBJ2-1, the V gene TRBV15; tentative D call: TRBD2 (6 bases). Germline CDR1 and CDR2: LNHNV and YYDKDF (reference sequence). Trimming stripped 2 bases from V and 5 bases from J, with 13 bases between. The length of the CDR3 is 15 residues. CDR3 sequence reads: CATSRNFGSNNEQFF. The CDR3 nucleotides are TGTGCCACCAGCAGAAACTTCGGGAGTAACAATGAGCAGTTCTTC.

This clone occurred once. This chain uses TRBV2 with TRBJ1-1, with D unresolved. Between the trimmed V and J ends, which lost 10 bases and 7 bases, there was a span of 13 bases. The germline V gene has CDR1 SNHLY and CDR2 FYNNEI. This CDR3 region has 11 residues. CDR3 DNA sequence: TGTGCCACCCACACGGAGTATGAAGCTTTCTTT. It translates to CATHTEYEAFF.

This clone was recorded once. J is TRBJ1-6 and V is TRBV11-2; D might be TRBD1 (6 bases). The CDR3 totals 14 residues. V was cut by 6 bases and J by 7 bases, with 13 bases left in between. CDR1 is SGHAT, CDR2 FQNNGV, per germline. CDR3 amino acids: CASRSQGRNSPLHF. Written as DNA, the CDR3 is TGTGCCAGCAGATCACAGGGCCGGAATTCACCCCTCCACTTT.

Concerning this clone: The sample has other DNA sequences that encode this CDR3 too. The chain recombines TRBV9 with TRBJ1-4; possible D gene TRBD1, 5 bases. The germline V gene has CDR1 SGDLS and CDR2 YYNGEE. Trimming removed 0 bases from V and 5 bases from J, with 8 bases in between. The CDR3 covers 14 residues. This chain's CDR3 is CASSVVGGNEKLFF. The DNA of the CDR3 is TGTGCCAGCAGCGTAGTCGGGGGGAATGAAAAACTGTTTTTT.

J is TRBJ1-2 and V is TRBV5-6; TRBD1 agrees at 7 bases. CDR1 SGHDT and CDR2 YYEEEE come from the germline V gene. Unmatched junction bases numbered 4, after V lost 4 bases and J lost 4 bases. The CDR3 is 13 residues long. This CDR3 is CASSVGGGYGYTF. The CDR3 region has the DNA TGTGCCAGCAGCGTAGGGGGCGGCTATGGCTACACCTTC.

As for this clone: One end of the junction is discordant with germline, which a read error may explain. The same CDR3 is also encoded by other DNA sequences in this sample. This sequence joins TRBV19 and TRBJ1-5; no reliable D call. The CDR3 has 15 amino acids. From germline, CDR1 is LNHDA and CDR2 SQIVND (reference sequence). CDR3 sequence reads: CASQSGRGANQPQHF. The CDR3 DNA reads TGTGCCAGTCAAAGTGGGCGGGGTGCAAATCAACCCCAGCATTTT.

This rearrangement joins TRBV28 to TRBJ2-1; D not resolved. From germline, CDR1 is MDHEN and CDR2 SYDVKM. Trimming took 3 bases from V and 10 from J, leaving 7 bases between them. The CDR3 is 11 residues long. The CDR3, as DNA: TGTGCCAGCAGTTTGGGCGCAGAGCAGTTCTTC. Amino acid sequence: CASSLGAEQFF.

The CDR3 nucleotides are TGTGCCTGGAGTGAGGGACAGGGGCATGAAAAACTGTTTTTT. It specifies CAWSEGQGHEKLFF. The genes are TRBV30 and TRBJ1-4; 10 bases map to TRBD1. CDR1 GTSNPN and CDR2 SVGIG come from the germline V gene (reference sequence). V dropped 1 base and J dropped 6; count of bases not matched to a gene: 2. The CDR3 is 14 residues long. The full variable domain, in which reference TRBV30 and TRBJ1-4 provide the parts outside the CDR3, is SQTIHQWPATLVQPVGSPLSLECTVEGTSNPNLYWYRQAAGRGLQLLFYSVGIGQISSEVPQNLSASRPQDRQFILSSKKLLLSDSGFYLCAWSEGQGHEKLFFGSGTQLSVL.

The V gene is TRBV9, the J gene TRBJ1-4; TRBD1 is a possible D gene (5 bases). The CDR3 covers 16 residues. The V end lost 0 bases, the J end lost 5 bases, and 14 bases lay between the germline ends. CDR1 is SGDLS and CDR2 is YYNGEE in the germline V gene. The CDR3 sequence is CASSVGLGGLNEKLFF. The CDR3 region has the DNA TGTGCCAGCAGCGTAGGATTGGGGGGTTTAAATGAAAAACTGTTTTTT.

This sequence joins TRBV13 and TRBJ2-3; tentative D call: TRBD1 (6 bases). Germline loops: CDR1 PRHDT, CDR2 FYEKMQ (reference sequence). V lost 0 bases, J lost 6 bases, and 10 bases lay in between. The CDR3 spans 14 residues. Written as DNA, the CDR3 is TGTGCCAGCAGCTTAGGACAGGGATCGGATACGCAGTATTTT. Translating it yields CASSLGQGSDTQYF.

The chain couples TRBV6-2 or TRBV6-3 to TRBJ2-5, with a tentative D call TRBD2 (5 bases). V was trimmed by 2 bases and J by 5 bases, leaving 12 bases between them. The CDR3 runs 14 residues. Germline assignment: CDR1 MNHEY and CDR2 SVGEGT. CDR3: CASSYNLGGETQYF. CDR3 bases: TGTGCCAGCAGTTACAATCTGGGCGGGGAGACCCAGTACTTC.

This chain connects TRBV6-5 to TRBJ2-7; 7 bases match TRBD2. Germline V gene sequence: CDR1 MNHEY, CDR2 SVGAGI. The CDR3 has 13 residues. The trim removed 7 bases at V and 2 bases at J, leaving 5 bases unmatched. CDR3 nucleotide sequence: TGTGCCAGCAAGGGAGGGGTTCCCTACGAGCAGTACTTC. Translating gives CASKGGVPYEQYF.

V and J are TRBV11-2 and TRBJ2-5; 9 bases map to TRBD1. The length of the CDR3 is 16 residues. Germline CDR1 is SGHAT and CDR2 is FQNNGV. Trimming removed 1 base from V and 5 bases from J; junction bases left unmatched: 8. The DNA for the CDR3 is TGTGCCAGCAGCTTAGGAGTAAACAGGGGGCGGGAGACCCAGTACTTC. As protein: CASSLGVNRGRETQYF. Filled out from reference TRBV11-2 and TRBJ2-5, the complete variable domain reads EAGVAQSPRYKIIEKRQSVAFWCNPISGHATLYWYQQILGQGPKLLIQFQNNGVVDDSQLPKDRFSAERLKGVDSTLKIQPAKLEDSAVYLCASSLGVNRGRETQYFGPGTRLLVL.

V usage is TRBV19 and J usage is TRBJ1-4, with D tentatively TRBD1 (6 bases). V lost 7 bases and J lost 6, with 18 bases in between. The CDR3 loop spans 15 amino acids. Germline lookup yields CDR1 LNHDA and CDR2 SQIVND (reference sequence). The chain's CDR3 is CASKDGGGGDEKLFF. CDR3 nucleotides: TGTGCCAGTAAAGATGGAGGGGGAGGGGATGAAAAACTGTTTTTT. Drawing the rest from reference TRBV19 and TRBJ1-4, the complete variable domain is DGGITQSPKYLFRKEGQNVTLSCEQNLNHDAMYWYRQDPGQGLRLIYYSQIVNDFQKGDIAEGYSVSREKKESFPLTVTSAQKNPTAFYLCASKDGGGGDEKLFFGSGTQLSVL.

V usage is TRBV11-2 and J usage is TRBJ1-6; possibly TRBD1 for D (5 bases). The germline gives CDR1 SGHAT, CDR2 FQNNGV. The CDR3 length is 15 residues. The ends were cut back, 5 bases at V and 6 bases at J, with 14 bases in the middle. CDR3 coding DNA: TGTGCCAGCAGCCCTAACGCCAGGGCTAATTCACCCCTCCACTTT. Residues: CASSPNARANSPLHF.

The rearrangement joins TRBV19 to TRBJ2-3, with TRBD2 identical over 12 bases. The CDR3 has 19 residues. V lost 3 bases and J lost 1; bases outside the gene matches: 11. Germline V gene lookup returns CDR1 LNHDA and CDR2 SQIVND (reference sequence). The DNA for the CDR3 is TGTGCCAGTAGTATTCGGCTAGCGGGGGGGCTAGGTGGCACAGATACGCAGTATTTT. Encoded protein: CASSIRLAGGLGGTDTQYF.